The sample holds one count of the clone carrying this T cell receptor beta chain. TRAV- and TRBV-specific primers primed first-strand cDNA, covering alpha and beta chains. A constant-region primer paired with the V-primer adapter amplified TCRs over about 19 PCR cycles. mRNA that had been isolated underwent amplification through in vitro transcription. TCRdb passed the reads through MiXCR, listing each CDR3 protein once. The sample yields 65,000 to 100,000 distinct CDR3 sequences, 18% seen once. The sample originates from a study of low-dose radiotherapy and immunotherapy resistance in tumors. Study in general: Every six weeks patients received intravenous ipilimumab 1 mg/kg, and every two weeks they received intravenous nivolumab 240 mg. Cyclophosphamide was given intravenously at 200 mg/m2 every two weeks, and each dose came one day before radiation and immunotherapy.

CDR3 length equals 13 residues. V lost 6 bases and J lost 6, with 12 bases in between. Per the germline V gene, CDR1 is MNHEY and CDR2 is SVGEGT. Sample time point: before trial treatment. Low-dose radiotherapy and low-dose cyclophosphamide, together with aspirin, ipilimumab and nivolumab, were given to donors. The V gene is TRBV6-2 or TRBV6-3, the J gene TRBJ1-5; D call uncertain. The source was PBMCs, collected before treatment. This TCR derives from a male donor with prostate cancer. CDR3 sequence (DNA): TGTGCCAGCAGCCGCGTGGGCCTTCAGCCCCAGCATTTT. This codes for CASSRVGLQPQHF.